One T cell receptor (beta chain) is described in this entry. CDR1 is SGHKS, CDR2 YYEKEE, per germline (reference sequence). J gave up 7 bases and V 2 bases, and 12 bases lay outside the gene matches. The CDR3 runs 18 residues. The source of the sample is a study of T cell changes during pregnancy in multiple sclerosis. Sequencing used immunoSEQ multiplex PCR; TCRdb keeps in-frame clones, though not all of them. Among about 59,000 clones listed, around 90% were seen once. The TCR originated in a female donor in good health, enrolled as a control in a pregnancy study. Here the sequenced sample was peripheral blood, taken in the third trimester of pregnancy. The V and J genes are TRBV5-5 and TRBJ1-6; 10 nucleotides agree with TRBD1. The CDR3 DNA is TGTGCCAGCAGCTTCGAGTTGGGACAGGGGTTACTGAATTCACCCCTCCACTTT. Translating gives CASSFELGQGLLNSPLHF.